This T cell receptor (beta chain) was sequenced for a study of blood T cell repertoires in COVID-19. TCRdb keeps only in-frame clones here, not all; method: immunoSEQ multiplex PCR. The data hold around 150,000 clones, with more than 60% observed a single time. The CDR3 contains 15 residues. The ends were cut back, 4 bases at V and 1 base at J, with 11 bases in the middle. CDR1 and CDR2 (germline): MDHEN, SYDVKM. This receptor was taken from a man in his 70s with acute or convalescent COVID-19. This chain uses TRBV28 with TRBJ1-3, with D maybe TRBD1 (6 bases). Input material: peripheral blood. CDR3 coding DNA: TGTGCCAGCAGTTCAGGACAGTTTTCTGGAAACACCATATATTTT. Translation: CASSSGQFSGNTIYF.